Each of the 17 T cell receptor beta chains below was sequenced from the same sample in a study of shared clonotypes between healthy human individuals. CD45RO-negative, CCR7-positively selected cells formed the naive CD8 fraction, excluding terminally differentiated effector memory CD45RA+ cells. Sequencing was performed with immunoSEQ multiplex PCR; in TCRdb, only in-frame clones are kept and a portion is missing. The table shows about 2.1 million clones, with roughly 95% occurring only once. Sequencing used naive CD8+ T cells from PBMCs. The receptors shown here come from a man younger than 30 in good health. Some clones in this sample may be carry-over from other donors' samples.

This clone was seen more than once but under ten times. V usage is TRBV11-2 and J usage is TRBJ1-3, with no clear D. With 5 bases removed from V and 0 bases from J, the gap between germline ends came to 11 bases. Germline loops: CDR1 SGHAT, CDR2 FQNNGV. CDR3 length equals 15 residues. The CDR3 here is CASSPTRDSGNTIYF. In DNA form, the CDR3 reads TGTGCCAGCAGCCCTACCCGGGACTCTGGAAACACCATATATTTT.

This sequence joins TRBV7-9 and TRBJ2-7; 9 bases line up with TRBD2. The CDR3 is 13 amino acids. Looked up from germline, CDR1 is SEHNR and CDR2 is FQNEAQ (reference sequence). In DNA form, the CDR3 reads TGTGTTGCGGCTAGCGGGACCTCCTACGAGCAGTACTTC. Protein: CVAASGTSYEQYF.

CDR3 sequence (DNA): TGTGCCAGCTCAAGAGGGACTCACACAGATACGCAGTATTTT. As protein: CASSRGTHTDTQYF. This chain links TRBV18 with TRBJ2-3; D perhaps matches TRBD2 (6 bases). The V end was cut by 5 bases, the J end by 2 bases, with 11 bases between. The length of the CDR3 is 14 residues. The germline CDR1 and CDR2 sequences are KGHSH and LQKENI.

Worth noting for this clone: In the same sample, other DNA sequences code for this CDR3. The chain carries TRBV15 and TRBJ1-3; D is uncertain. CDR3 length: 15 amino acids. CDR1 and CDR2 (germline): LNHNV, YYDKDF (reference sequence). V was cut by 1 base and J by 0 bases, with 7 bases left in between. The CDR3 protein is CATSRGASSGNTIYF. The CDR3 DNA is TGTGCCACCAGCAGAGGCGCTAGCTCTGGAAACACCATATATTTT.

This rearrangement joins TRBV5-1 to TRBJ1-1, with D maybe TRBD1 (5 bases). Trimming cost V 7 bases and J 0 bases, with 10 bases left between them. Germline values: CDR1 SGHRS, CDR2 YFSETQ. CDR3 length: 13 residues. The CDR3 DNA sequence: TGCGCCAGCTCCGAGGGGCTGAACACTGAAGCTTTCTTT. This sequence encodes CASSEGLNTEAFF. Using reference TRBV5-1 and TRBJ1-1 for the parts outside the CDR3, the full variable domain is KAGVTQTPRYLIKTRGQQVTLSCSPISGHRSVSWYQQTPGQGLQFLFEYFSETQRNKGNFPGRFSGRQFSNSRSEMNVSTLELGDSALYLCASSEGLNTEAFFGQGTRLTVV.

The chain recombines TRBV11-2 with TRBJ2-4; 9 positions agree with TRBD2. The CDR3 contains 17 residues. Looked up from germline, CDR1 is SGHAT and CDR2 is FQNNGV. V shed 1 base and J 0 bases; nucleotides not matched to a gene: 4. In DNA, the CDR3 is TGTGCCAGCAGCTTAGGGCGGGAGGGGACAGCCAAAAACATTCAGTACTTC. It translates to CASSLGREGTAKNIQYF.

In DNA, the CDR3 is TGTGCCAGCAGTTACAGGAAAAGCAATCAGCCCCAGCATTTT. It is translated as CASSYRKSNQPQHF. The chain combines TRBV6-5 with TRBJ1-5, with unresolved D. The CDR3 is 14 amino acids. Germline V gene data show CDR1 as MNHEY and CDR2 as SVGAGI. Deletions cut 2 bases from V and 1 base from J, with 6 bases between.

This chain connects TRBV4-1 to TRBJ1-4; tentatively, D is TRBD1 (6 bases). The CDR3 is made up of 16 amino acids. Germline assignment: CDR1 MGHRA and CDR2 YSYEKL. V dropped 4 bases and J dropped 7 bases, with 19 bases sitting between them. This chain's CDR3 is CASSPSGAGIGEKLFF. The CDR3 bases are TGCGCCAGCAGCCCATCAGGGGCGGGGATAGGTGAAAAACTGTTTTTT.

V and J are TRBV27 and TRBJ2-1; 10 bases match TRBD1. The CDR3 runs 15 residues. Germline V gene lookup returns CDR1 MNHEY and CDR2 SMNVEV (reference sequence). The J segment lost 7 bases and the V segment lost 4 bases, leaving 7 bases of the junction unmatched. The CDR3 region has the DNA TGTGCCAGCAGTTCCATCCGGGACAGGGGAAATGAGCAGTTCTTC. Protein product: CASSSIRDRGNEQFF.

This chain connects TRBV6-5 to TRBJ1-5; 9 bases match TRBD1. There are 15 residues in the CDR3. Germline CDR1 MNHEY, CDR2 SVGAGI. J was trimmed by 5 bases and V by 6 bases; bases with no gene match: 8. As DNA, the CDR3 is TGTGCCAGCAGATCCGGACAGGGGAACTATCAGCCCCAGCATTTT. The encoded protein is CASRSGQGNYQPQHF.

V is TRBV7-8 and J is TRBJ2-7; D perhaps matches TRBD1 (6 bases). From germline, CDR1 is SGHVS and CDR2 FQNEAQ. V lost 7 bases and J 0 bases, leaving 13 bases between the germline ends. This CDR3 contains 14 residues. CDR3 sequence reads: CASTSGGSSYEQYF. The DNA for the CDR3 is TGTGCCAGCACCTCTGGGGGCAGCTCCTACGAGCAGTACTTC.

Concerning this clone: Other DNA sequences in this sample translate to the same CDR3. DNA for the CDR3: TGTGCCAGCAGCGTCGGGGGAGGCGAGCAGTACTTC. As protein: CASSVGGGEQYF. V gene TRBV9 combines with J gene TRBJ2-7, with D possibly being TRBD2 (6 bases). V was cut by 2 bases and J by 6 bases, with 9 bases left in between. Germline loops: CDR1 SGDLS, CDR2 YYNGEE. The CDR3 loop spans 12 amino acids. Based on the CDR3 plus reference TRBV9 and TRBJ2-7, the full variable domain is DSGVTQTPKHLITATGQRVTLRCSPRSGDLSVYWYQQSLDQGLQFLIQYYNGEERAKGNILERFSAQQFPDLHSELNLSSLELGDSALYFCASSVGGGEQYFGPGTRLTVT.

The chain combines TRBV27 with TRBJ1-4; D call uncertain. The CDR3 is 14 residues long. Germline V gives CDR1 MNHEY, CDR2 SMNVEV (reference sequence). With 0 bases removed from V and 12 bases from J, the gap between germline ends came to 14 bases. CDR3 sequence reads: CASSLSLNSPELFF. The CDR3 nucleotides read TGTGCCAGCAGTTTATCTTTAAACTCTCCAGAACTGTTTTTT.

This chain uses TRBV5-1 with TRBJ2-2, with a weak D call TRBD1 (6 bases). The V and J ends lost 0 bases and 3 bases respectively, with 15 bases between them. The CDR3 totals 17 residues. Germline values: CDR1 SGHRS, CDR2 YFSETQ. CDR3 residues: CASSLASQGPDTGELFF. The CDR3 coding sequence is TGCGCCAGCAGCTTGGCGTCTCAGGGGCCGGACACCGGGGAGCTGTTTTTT. Full variable domain (remainder filled in from reference TRBV5-1 and TRBJ2-2): KAGVTQTPRYLIKTRGQQVTLSCSPISGHRSVSWYQQTPGQGLQFLFEYFSETQRNKGNFPGRFSGRQFSNSRSEMNVSTLELGDSALYLCASSLASQGPDTGELFFGEGSRLTVL.

The gene calls are TRBV4-2 and TRBJ1-6; maybe TRBD1 (5 bases). The germline V gene has CDR1 LGHNA and CDR2 YNFKEQ. V shed 1 base and J shed 14 bases, with 12 bases lying between them. This CDR3 is built from 13 residues. Here the CDR3 reads CASSQVMGRTLHF. The CDR3 DNA reads TGTGCCAGCAGCCAAGTGATGGGACGGACCCTCCACTTT.

Comments on this clone: A much larger clone sits a single nucleotide away, making a read error possible. This chain uses TRBV5-6 with TRBJ2-1; the D call may be TRBD1 or TRBD2 (5 bases each). The germline CDR1 and CDR2 sequences are SGHDT and YYEEEE. Trimming stripped 0 bases from V and 8 bases from J, with 6 bases between. The CDR3 sequence is 12 residues long. The CDR3 nucleotides are TGTGCCAGCAGCTTGGGGGACCATGAGCAGTTCTTC. Translating it yields CASSLGDHEQFF.

The table lists this clone with a few counts. This chain links TRBV27 with TRBJ1-1, with no clear D. V lost 7 bases, J lost 4 bases, and 13 bases lay in between. The V gene's germline CDR1 is MNHEY and CDR2 SMNVEV (reference sequence). This CDR3 is 13 amino acids long. Here the CDR3 DNA reads TGTGCCAGCATTACCGCCGCTGGCACTGAAGCTTTCTTT. It encodes CASITAAGTEAFF.